The 13 T cell receptor beta chains in this list originate from one sample, sequenced in a study of cytomegalovirus exposure and HLA in healthy donors. Amplification used 60 Vbeta primers and 13 Jbeta primers. Repertoires were generated with immunoSEQ multiplex PCR, while TCRdb's copy carries only in-frame clones and drops some. The sample lists around 150,000 clones; around 83% were seen once. Input material: PBMCs. The receptors originated from a man aged 40-50 years in good health and CMV-seropositive.

V usage is TRBV19 and J usage is TRBJ1-1, with 7 positions matching TRBD1. CDR1 LNHDA and CDR2 SQIVND come from the germline V gene (reference sequence). The CDR3 sequence is 14 residues long. V was pared by 7 bases and J by 4 bases, with 9 bases of the junction left unmatched. The CDR3 sequence: CASILTGQGTEAFF. In nucleotides, the CDR3 is TGTGCCAGTATACTGACAGGGCAGGGCACTGAAGCTTTCTTT.

V gene TRBV5-1 combines with J gene TRBJ2-1; no clear D. The V end was cut by 0 bases, the J end by 0 bases, with 10 bases between. The CDR3 has 16 amino acids. Germline V gives CDR1 SGHRS, CDR2 YFSETQ. The CDR3 coding sequence is TGCGCCAGCAGCTTGGTTGCGAGGAGCTCCTACAATGAGCAGTTCTTC. Its protein is CASSLVARSSYNEQFF. Full variable domain (outside the CDR3, taken from reference TRBV5-1 and TRBJ2-1): KAGVTQTPRYLIKTRGQQVTLSCSPISGHRSVSWYQQTPGQGLQFLFEYFSETQRNKGNFPGRFSGRQFSNSRSEMNVSTLELGDSALYLCASSLVARSSYNEQFFGPGTRLTVL.

The table lists this clone with a count of one. The rearrangement links TRBV4-3 to TRBJ2-1; D is possibly TRBD1 (6 bases). Germline assignment: CDR1 LGHNA and CDR2 YSLEER. With 3 bases removed from V and 7 bases from J, the gap between germline ends came to 22 bases. The CDR3 covers 17 residues. The CDR3 nucleotides read TGCGCCAGCAGCCACGACCGGGACACCTTTTACCCTAATGAGCAGTTCTTC. Its translation is CASSHDRDTFYPNEQFF.

This chain's CDR3 is CASSPQEGSKRTQYF. The CDR3 bases are TGTGCCAGCAGCCCGCAGGAGGGGTCAAAAAGGACCCAGTACTTC. The chain has TRBV7-9 and TRBJ2-5; weak D call: TRBD2 (6 bases). V was clipped by 5 bases and J by 7 bases, with 20 bases between them. The germline gives CDR1 SEHNR, CDR2 FQNEAQ (reference sequence). The CDR3 is made up of 15 amino acids.

The chain links TRBV19 to TRBJ1-1; D is unresolved. The length of the CDR3 is 15 residues. With 0 bases removed from V and 1 base from J, the gap between germline ends came to 9 bases. The germline V gene has CDR1 LNHDA and CDR2 SQIVND (reference sequence). CDR3 nucleotide sequence: TGTGCCAGTAGTATAGATTCTAGGAGGAACACTGAAGCTTTCTTT. Amino acid sequence: CASSIDSRRNTEAFF.

V usage is TRBV4-3 and J usage is TRBJ2-1; 11 nucleotides line up with TRBD2. J gave up 8 bases and V 5 bases, and 5 bases lay outside the gene matches. This CDR3 comprises 14 residues. The germline V gene encodes CDR1 LGHNA and CDR2 YSLEER. Here the CDR3 reads CASSISGGVHEQFF. The CDR3 bases are TGCGCCAGCAGCATTAGCGGGGGGGTACATGAGCAGTTCTTC.

The sample holds a few counts of this clone. The rearrangement uses TRBV19 and TRBJ2-1; D might be TRBD1 (7 bases). Germline V gives CDR1 LNHDA, CDR2 SQIVND (reference sequence). V shed 6 bases and J shed 5 bases, with 20 bases lying between them. The CDR3 spans 16 residues. The CDR3 bases are TGTGCCAGTAGACTGAACAGGGGACTCTATAACAATGAGCAGTTCTTC. Protein product: CASRLNRGLYNNEQFF. The complete variable domain, with remaining parts taken from reference TRBV19 and TRBJ2-1, reads DGGITQSPKYLFRKEGQNVTLSCEQNLNHDAMYWYRQDPGQGLRLIYYSQIVNDFQKGDIAEGYSVSREKKESFPLTVTSAQKNPTAFYLCASRLNRGLYNNEQFFGPGTRLTVL.

This rearrangement joins TRBV6-1 to TRBJ1-4; 8 nucleotides match TRBD1. V lost 4 bases to trimming and J lost 16 bases; unmatched junction nucleotides: 5. This CDR3 is built from 11 residues. Germline CDR1 and CDR2: MNHNS and SASEGT. The CDR3 DNA is TGTGCCAGCAGTGCCCCGGACAGGGAGTTTTTT. Translating gives CASSAPDREFF.

The rearrangement joins TRBV9 to TRBJ2-4; TRBD2 is a possible D gene (7 bases). Trimming stripped 0 bases from V and 0 bases from J, with 10 bases between. There are 16 residues in the CDR3. Looked up from germline, CDR1 is SGDLS and CDR2 is YYNGEE. The CDR3 loop is CASSVAGGRAKNIQYF. CDR3 sequence (DNA): TGTGCCAGCAGCGTAGCGGGGGGCCGAGCCAAAAACATTCAGTACTTC.

The J gene is TRBJ2-7, the V gene TRBV27; D is unclear. The CDR3 sequence is 14 residues long. Trimming stripped 5 bases from V and 2 bases from J, with 13 bases between. The V gene's germline CDR1 is MNHEY and CDR2 SMNVEV (reference sequence). This CDR3 is CASSHLAPPYEQYF. For the CDR3, the DNA is TGTGCCAGCAGTCATTTGGCACCACCCTACGAGCAGTACTTC.

The chain couples TRBV20-1 to TRBJ1-1; no clear D. V was trimmed by 6 bases and J by 8 bases, leaving 10 bases between them. The CDR3 runs to 10 residues. CDR1 is DFQATT, CDR2 SNEGSKA, per germline (reference sequence). In DNA, the CDR3 is TGCAGTGCCACCCCTCGGGAAGCTTTCTTT. The encoded protein is CSATPREAFF.

This clone was detected once. Here the CDR3 reads CSVALNSETQYF. The CDR3 nucleotides are TGCAGCGTTGCTCTTAATAGTGAGACCCAGTACTTC. The gene calls are TRBV29-1 and TRBJ2-5; no firm D call. The CDR3 contains 12 residues. Germline CDR1 is SQVTM and CDR2 is ANQGSEA. Trimming stripped 4 bases from V and 5 bases from J, with 11 bases between.

This chain links TRBV30 with TRBJ1-2; D may be TRBD1 (5 bases). V shed 7 bases and J shed 5 bases, with 17 bases lying between them. Germline V gene data show CDR1 as GTSNPN and CDR2 as SVGIG (reference sequence). The CDR3 extends over 13 amino acids. In DNA, the CDR3 is TGTGCCTTCACTAGCAGGGACGGATATGGCTACACCTTC. Translating gives CAFTSRDGYGYTF.